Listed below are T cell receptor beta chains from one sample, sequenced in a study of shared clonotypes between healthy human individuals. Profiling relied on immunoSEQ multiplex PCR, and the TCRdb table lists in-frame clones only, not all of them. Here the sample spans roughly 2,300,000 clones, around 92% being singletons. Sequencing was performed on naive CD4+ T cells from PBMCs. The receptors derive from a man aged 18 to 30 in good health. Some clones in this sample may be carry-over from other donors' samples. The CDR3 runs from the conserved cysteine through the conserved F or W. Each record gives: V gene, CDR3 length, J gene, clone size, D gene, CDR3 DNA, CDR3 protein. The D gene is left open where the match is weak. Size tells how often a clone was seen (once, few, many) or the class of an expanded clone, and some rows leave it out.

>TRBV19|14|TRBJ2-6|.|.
TGTGCCAGTAGTATTGATTCCGGGGCCAACGTCCTGACTTTC
CASSIDSGANVLTF
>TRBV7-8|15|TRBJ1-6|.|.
TGTGCCAGCAGCTTATTTGGACAGATAAATTCACCCCTCCACTTT
CASSLFGQINSPLHF
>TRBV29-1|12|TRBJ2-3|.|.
TGCAGCACATCCATCGCCGGGGATACGCAGTATTTT
CSTSIAGDTQYF
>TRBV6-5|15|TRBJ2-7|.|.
TGTGCCAGCAGTTACTCGAGCAGATACTCCTACGAGCAGTACTTC
CASSYSSRYSYEQYF
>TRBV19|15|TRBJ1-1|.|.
TGTGCCAGTAGCCGAGCCTCGGGGGAGAACACTGAAGCTTTCTTT
CASSRASGENTEAFF
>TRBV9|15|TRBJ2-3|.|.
TGTGCCAGCAGCGTAGGTGTCCTTCCAACAGATACGCAGTATTTT
CASSVGVLPTDTQYF
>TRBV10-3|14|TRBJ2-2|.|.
TGTGCCATCAGGTCAGACAGGAACACCGGGGAGCTGTTTTTT
CAIRSDRNTGELFF
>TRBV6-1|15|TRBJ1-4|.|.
TGTGCCAGCAGTGCCCCAGGGGCAACTAATGAAAAACTGTTTTTT
CASSAPGATNEKLFF
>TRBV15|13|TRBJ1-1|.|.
TGTGCCACCAGCAGAGTGGGGAACACTGAAGCTTTCTTT
CATSRVGNTEAFF
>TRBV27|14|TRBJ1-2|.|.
TGTGCCAGCAGTTTATCGGGGCCCATAGACGGCTACACCTTC
CASSLSGPIDGYTF
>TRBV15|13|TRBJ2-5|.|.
TGTGCCACCGCCAGGAGTGTCCAAGAGACCCAGTACTTC
CATARSVQETQYF
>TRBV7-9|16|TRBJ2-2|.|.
TGTGCCAGCAGCCAAATCTACAGAGAGAACACCGGGGAGCTGTTTTTT
CASSQIYRENTGELFF
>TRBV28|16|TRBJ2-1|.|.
TGTGCCAGCAGTATCCGGACCACTCAAGGGAGCAATGAGCAGTTCTTC
CASSIRTTQGSNEQFF
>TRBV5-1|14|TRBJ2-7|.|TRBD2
TGCGCCAGCAGCTTATTCGGGAGGGAAAACGAGCAGTACTTC
CASSLFGRENEQYF
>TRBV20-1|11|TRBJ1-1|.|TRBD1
TGCAGTGCCAGCAAAGGGGGCGTCGCTTTCTTT
CSASKGGVAFF
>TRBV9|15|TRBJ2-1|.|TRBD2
TGTGCCAGCAGCGTAGTTCTAGCGGGAGACAATGAGCAGTTCTTC
CASSVVLAGDNEQFF
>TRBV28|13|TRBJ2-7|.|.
TGTGCCAGCAGTCCACCCCGCAGCTACGAGCAGTACTTC
CASSPPRSYEQYF
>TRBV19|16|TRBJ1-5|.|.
TGTGCCAGTAGTATAGGGGGCAGTTATAGCAATCAGCCCCAGCATTTT
CASSIGGSYSNQPQHF
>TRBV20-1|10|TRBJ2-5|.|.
TGCAGTGCGCGGAGGGGGACCCAGTACTTC
CSARRGTQYF
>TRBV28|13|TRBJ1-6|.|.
TGTGCCAGCAGTTTAATGGGCTTTTCACCCCTCCACTTT
CASSLMGFSPLHF
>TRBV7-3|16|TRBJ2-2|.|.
TGTGCCAGCAGCTTAAGGAATCGGCCTCTTAACGGGGAGCTGTTTTTT
CASSLRNRPLNGELFF
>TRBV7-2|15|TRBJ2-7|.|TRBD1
TGTGCCAGCAGCATTACCGGGACAGGGGGCCACGAGCAGTACTTC
CASSITGTGGHEQYF
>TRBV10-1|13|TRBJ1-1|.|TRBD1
TGCGCCAGCAGGGGGGACAGGCACACTGAAGCTTTCTTT
CASRGDRHTEAFF
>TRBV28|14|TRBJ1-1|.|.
TGTGCCAGCAGTGACATGATTGGGGGCACTGAAGCTTTCTTT
CASSDMIGGTEAFF
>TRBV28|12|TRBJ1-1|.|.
TGTGCCAGCAGTTTAGTCCGGGAGGAAGCTTTCTTT
CASSLVREEAFF
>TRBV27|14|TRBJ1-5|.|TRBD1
TGTGCCAGCAGGGGGACAGGCCCCCCTGAGCCCCAGCATTTT
CASRGTGPPEPQHF
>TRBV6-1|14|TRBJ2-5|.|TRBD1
TGTGCCAGCAGTAGCCAGGGGGCTGGGGAGACCCAGTACTTC
CASSSQGAGETQYF
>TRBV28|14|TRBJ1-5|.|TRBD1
TGTGCCAGCATTATAGGGGGCCTTAATCAGCCCCAGCATTTT
CASIIGGLNQPQHF
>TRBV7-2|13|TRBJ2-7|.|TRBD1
TGTGCCAGCAGCTTTGACAGGGTCTACGAGCAGTACTTC
CASSFDRVYEQYF
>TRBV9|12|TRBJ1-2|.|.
TGTGCCAGCAGCCGGGACGCGTATGGCTACACCTTC
CASSRDAYGYTF
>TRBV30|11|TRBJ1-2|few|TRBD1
TGTGCCTGGAGCAGGGACAGTGGCTACACCTTC
CAWSRDSGYTF
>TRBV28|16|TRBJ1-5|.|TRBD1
TGTGCCAGCAGTTTGGCGCCGGGACAGGGGAATCAGCCCCAGCATTTT
CASSLAPGQGNQPQHF
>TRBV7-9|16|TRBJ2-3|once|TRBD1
TGTGCCAGCAGCTTAGGAAGGACAGGGAGTGAAGATACGCAGTATTTT
CASSLGRTGSEDTQYF
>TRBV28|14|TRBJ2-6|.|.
TGTGCCAGCAGTCCCCGTTCTGGGGCCAACGTCCTGACTTTC
CASSPRSGANVLTF
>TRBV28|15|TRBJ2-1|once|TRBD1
TGTGCCAGCAGTTTCGAGACAGGGGGATACAATGAGCAGTTCTTC
CASSFETGGYNEQFF
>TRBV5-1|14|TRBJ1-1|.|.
TGCGCCAGCAGCTCGGTCCAGGGGAACACTGAAGCTTTCTTT
CASSSVQGNTEAFF
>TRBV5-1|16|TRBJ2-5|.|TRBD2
TGCGCCAGCAGCTTGGCTAGCGGGAACCCTCAAGAGACCCAGTACTTC
CASSLASGNPQETQYF
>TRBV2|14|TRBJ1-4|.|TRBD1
TGTGCCAGCAGTGAAATCAGGGGGCTTGAAAAACTGTTTTTT
CASSEIRGLEKLFF
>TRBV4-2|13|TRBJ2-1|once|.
TGTGCCAGCAGCCAAGATACGGAGGGTGAGCAGTTCTTC
CASSQDTEGEQFF
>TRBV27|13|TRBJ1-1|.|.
TGTGCCAGCAGTTTAGGGGTGGGCACTGAAGCTTTCTTT
CASSLGVGTEAFF
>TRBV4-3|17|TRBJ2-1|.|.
TGCGCCAGCAGCCACCTGTACGGCTCCAGCTCCTACAATGAGCAGTTCTTC
CASSHLYGSSSYNEQFF
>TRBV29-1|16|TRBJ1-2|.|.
TGCAGCGTTGCCCCTCTCCTGACACGGAATAACTATGGCTACACCTTC
CSVAPLLTRNNYGYTF
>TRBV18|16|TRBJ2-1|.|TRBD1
TGTGCCAGCTCACCACTGGGGACAGGCGCATACAATGAGCAGTTCTTC
CASSPLGTGAYNEQFF
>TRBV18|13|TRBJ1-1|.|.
TGTGCCAGCTCACCACTAACTGGTGCTGAAGCTTTCTTT
CASSPLTGAEAFF
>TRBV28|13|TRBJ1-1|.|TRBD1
TGTGCCAGCGGTGGGACAGTTTACACTGAAGCTTTCTTT
CASGGTVYTEAFF
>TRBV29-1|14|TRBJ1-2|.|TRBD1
TGCAGCGTCTGGGACAGGGAGACCCTCTATGGCTACACCTTC
CSVWDRETLYGYTF
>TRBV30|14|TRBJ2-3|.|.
TGTGCCTGGAGAGACTCGCGGAGGACAGATACGCAGTATTTT
CAWRDSRRTDTQYF
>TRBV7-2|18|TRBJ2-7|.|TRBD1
TGTGCCAGCAGCTTAGTTGGGACAAGACAGGGGGCTTTCGACGAGCAGTACTTC
CASSLVGTRQGAFDEQYF
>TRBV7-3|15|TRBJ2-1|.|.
TGTGCCAGCAGCTCCGGGGGGCCCTCCTACAATGAGCAGTTCTTC
CASSSGGPSYNEQFF
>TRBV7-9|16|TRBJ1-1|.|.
TGTGCCAGCAGCTTAGTGGGGGTCAGAACTAACACTGAAGCTTTCTTT
CASSLVGVRTNTEAFF
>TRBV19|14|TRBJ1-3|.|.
TGTGCCAGTAGGAGTGGAAGAGCTGGAAACACCATATATTTT
CASRSGRAGNTIYF
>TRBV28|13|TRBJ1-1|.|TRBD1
TGTGCCAGCATCACGGGGACAGGGCGTGAAGCTTTCTTT
CASITGTGREAFF
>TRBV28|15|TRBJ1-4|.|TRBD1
TGTGCCAGCAGTTCCCGGACAGGGTACAATGAAAAACTGTTTTTT
CASSSRTGYNEKLFF
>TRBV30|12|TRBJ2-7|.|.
TGTGCCTGGAGTGACAGGGTTGGCGAGCAGTACTTC
CAWSDRVGEQYF
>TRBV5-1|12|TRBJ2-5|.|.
TGCGCCAGCAGCCTGCTGGGGGAGACCCAGTACTTC
CASSLLGETQYF